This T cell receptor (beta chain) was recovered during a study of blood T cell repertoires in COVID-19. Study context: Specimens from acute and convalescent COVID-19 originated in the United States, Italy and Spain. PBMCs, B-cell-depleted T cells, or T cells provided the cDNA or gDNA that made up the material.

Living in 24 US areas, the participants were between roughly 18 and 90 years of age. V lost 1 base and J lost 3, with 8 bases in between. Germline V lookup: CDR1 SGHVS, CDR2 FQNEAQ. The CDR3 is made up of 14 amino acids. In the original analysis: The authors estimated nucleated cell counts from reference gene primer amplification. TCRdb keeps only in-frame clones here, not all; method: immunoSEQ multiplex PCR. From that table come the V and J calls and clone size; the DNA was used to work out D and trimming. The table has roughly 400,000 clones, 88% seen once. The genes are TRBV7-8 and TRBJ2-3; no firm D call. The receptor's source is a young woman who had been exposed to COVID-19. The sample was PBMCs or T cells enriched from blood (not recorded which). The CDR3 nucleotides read TGTGCCAGCAGCTTAGACTTTGGTACAGATACGCAGTATTTT. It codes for CASSLDFGTDTQYF.